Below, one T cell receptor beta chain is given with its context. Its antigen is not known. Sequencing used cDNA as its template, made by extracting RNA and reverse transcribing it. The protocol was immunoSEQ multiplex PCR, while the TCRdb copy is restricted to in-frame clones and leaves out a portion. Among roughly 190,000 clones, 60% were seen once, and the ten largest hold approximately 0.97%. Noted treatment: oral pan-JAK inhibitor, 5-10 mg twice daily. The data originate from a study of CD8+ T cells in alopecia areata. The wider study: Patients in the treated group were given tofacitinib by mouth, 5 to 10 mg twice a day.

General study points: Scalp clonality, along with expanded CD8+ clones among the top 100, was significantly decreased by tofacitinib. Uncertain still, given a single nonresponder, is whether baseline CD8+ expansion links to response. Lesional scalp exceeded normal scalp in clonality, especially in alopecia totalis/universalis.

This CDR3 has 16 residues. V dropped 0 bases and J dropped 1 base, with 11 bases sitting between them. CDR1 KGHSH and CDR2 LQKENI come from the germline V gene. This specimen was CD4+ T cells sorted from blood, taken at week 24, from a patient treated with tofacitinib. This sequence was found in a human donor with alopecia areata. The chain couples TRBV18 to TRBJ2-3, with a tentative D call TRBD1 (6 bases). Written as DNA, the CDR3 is TGTGCCAGCTCACCACCGAGCAGGGGTCGCACAGATACGCAGTATTTT. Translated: CASSPPSRGRTDTQYF.